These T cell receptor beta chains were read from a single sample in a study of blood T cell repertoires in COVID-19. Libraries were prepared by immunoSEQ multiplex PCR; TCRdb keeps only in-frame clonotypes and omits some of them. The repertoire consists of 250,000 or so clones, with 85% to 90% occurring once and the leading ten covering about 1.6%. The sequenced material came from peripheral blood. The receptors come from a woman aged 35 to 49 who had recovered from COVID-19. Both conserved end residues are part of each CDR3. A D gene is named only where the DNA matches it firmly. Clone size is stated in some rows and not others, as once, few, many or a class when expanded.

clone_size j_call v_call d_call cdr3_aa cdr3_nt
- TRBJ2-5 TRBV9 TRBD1 CASRVGQGRWETQYF TGTGCCAGCAGAGTTGGACAGGGGAGATGGGAGACCCAGTACTTC
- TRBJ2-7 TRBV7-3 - CASSPTGAYEQYF TGTGCCAGCAGCCCGACTGGCGCCTACGAGCAGTACTTC
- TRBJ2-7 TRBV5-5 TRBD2 CASSLERGGNYEQYF TGTGCCAGCAGCTTGGAGCGGGGGGGAAATTACGAGCAGTACTTC
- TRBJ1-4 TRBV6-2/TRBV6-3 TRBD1 CASSRTGNEKLFF TGTGCCAGCAGTCGGACAGGGAATGAAAAACTGTTTTTT
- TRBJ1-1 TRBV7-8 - CASSLGGSTEAFF TGTGCCAGCAGTCTAGGAGGGAGCACTGAAGCTTTCTTT
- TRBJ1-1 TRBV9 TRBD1 CASNDRGEGTAFF TGTGCCAGCAACGACAGGGGGGAAGGGACAGCTTTCTTT
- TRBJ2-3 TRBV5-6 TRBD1 CASSLGQGHTDTQYF TGTGCCAGCAGCTTGGGACAGGGCCACACAGATACGCAGTATTTT
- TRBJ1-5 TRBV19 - CASSIDTLWGQPNQPQHF TGTGCCAGTAGTATAGACACTCTGTGGGGACAACCCAATCAGCCCCAGCATTTT
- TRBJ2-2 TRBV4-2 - CASSQDPRRGDTGELFF TGTGCCAGCAGCCAAGATCCCCGCAGGGGGGACACCGGGGAGCTGTTTTTT
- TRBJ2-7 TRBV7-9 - CASSSRRRLRIEPDEQYF TGTGCCAGCAGCTCCCGCCGGCGGTTGAGAATTGAGCCGGACGAGCAGTACTTC
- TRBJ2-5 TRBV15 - CATSPFRESWETQYF TGTGCCACCAGTCCCTTTCGGGAGAGTTGGGAGACCCAGTACTTC
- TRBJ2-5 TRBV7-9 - CASSPPSTGRETQYF TGTGCCAGCAGCCCCCCCAGCACAGGGAGAGAGACCCAGTACTTC
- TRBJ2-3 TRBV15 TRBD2 CATSSGRAGSIPDTQYF TGTGCCACCAGCAGTGGCCGAGCGGGGTCTATACCAGATACGCAGTATTTT
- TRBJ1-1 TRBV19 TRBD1 CASSIQGASGTEAFF TGTGCCAGTAGTATACAGGGGGCCTCTGGCACTGAAGCTTTCTTT
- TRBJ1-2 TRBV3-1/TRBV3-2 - CASSHYGANYGYTF TGTGCCAGCAGCCACTATGGAGCTAACTATGGCTACACCTTC
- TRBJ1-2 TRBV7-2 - CASSAGENYGYTF TGTGCCAGCAGCGCCGGGGAGAACTATGGCTACACCTTC
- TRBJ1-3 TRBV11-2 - CASSQMAGARSGNTIYF TGTGCCAGCAGCCAAATGGCGGGGGCGCGATCCGGAAACACCATATATTTT
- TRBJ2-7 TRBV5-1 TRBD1 CAGSSSGTGGDEQYF TGCGCCGGCAGCTCCTCCGGGACAGGGGGCGACGAGCAGTACTTC
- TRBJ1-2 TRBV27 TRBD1 CASSLLGGTGGNYGYTF TGTGCCAGCAGTTTATTAGGTGGAACAGGGGGGAACTATGGCTACACCTTC
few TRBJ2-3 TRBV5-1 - CASRLWTGTDTQYF TGCGCCAGTAGACTATGGACGGGCACAGATACGCAGTATTTT
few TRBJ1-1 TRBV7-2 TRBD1 CASSFVLGRGVNTEAFF TGTGCCAGCAGCTTCGTACTGGGCAGGGGGGTCAACACTGAAGCTTTCTTT
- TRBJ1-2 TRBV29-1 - CSVEKSGGFNYGYTF TGCAGCGTTGAAAAAAGCGGGGGTTTTAACTATGGCTACACCTTC
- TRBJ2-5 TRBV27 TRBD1 CASSWGQGGETQYF TGTGCCAGCAGCTGGGGACAGGGGGGAGAGACCCAGTACTTC
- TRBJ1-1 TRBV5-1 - CASSLASSRGPNTEAFF TGCGCCAGCAGCTTGGCGTCTAGTCGCGGTCCGAACACTGAAGCTTTCTTT
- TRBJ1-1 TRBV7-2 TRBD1 CASSSRTGGTTEAFF TGTGCCAGCAGCTCTCGGACAGGGGGGACCACTGAAGCTTTCTTT
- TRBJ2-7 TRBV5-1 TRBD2 CASSPGTSGGAGGEQYF TGCGCCAGCAGCCCCGGGACTAGCGGGGGGGCTGGAGGGGAGCAGTACTTC
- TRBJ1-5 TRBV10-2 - CASSESGGLQSNQPQHF TGCGCCAGCAGTGAGTCAGGAGGGCTCCAAAGCAATCAGCCCCAGCATTTT
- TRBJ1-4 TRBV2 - CASREGREKLFF TGTGCCAGCAGGGAGGGACGGGAAAAACTGTTTTTT
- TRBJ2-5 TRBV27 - CASSPRLVGTQYF TGTGCCAGCAGCCCGAGGCTCGTGGGGACCCAGTACTTC
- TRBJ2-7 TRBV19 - CASSAGLLSYEQYF TGTGCCAGTAGTGCGGGACTGCTCTCCTACGAGCAGTACTTC
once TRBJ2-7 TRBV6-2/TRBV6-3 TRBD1 CASSYLGTASYEQYF TGTGCCAGCAGTTACTTAGGGACAGCATCCTACGAGCAGTACTTC
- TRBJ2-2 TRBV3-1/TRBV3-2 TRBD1 CASRDRDNTGELFF TGTGCCAGCAGGGACAGGGATAACACCGGGGAGCTGTTTTTT
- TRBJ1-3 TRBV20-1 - CSASNRAGNTIYF TGCAGTGCTAGTAACAGGGCGGGAAACACCATATATTTT
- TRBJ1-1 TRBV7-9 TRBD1 CASSLRGPNTEAFF TGTGCCAGCAGCTTAAGGGGGCCGAACACTGAAGCTTTCTTT
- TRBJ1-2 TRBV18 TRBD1 CASSLTGGAGYGYTF TGTGCCAGCTCACTTACAGGGGGCGCGGGCTATGGCTACACCTTC
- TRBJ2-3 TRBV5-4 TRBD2 CASSPRGLATADTQYF TGTGCCAGCAGCCCCCGAGGACTAGCAACGGCAGATACGCAGTATTTT
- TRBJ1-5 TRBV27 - CASSEYGGRYQPQHF TGTGCCAGCAGCGAGTACGGCGGGAGGTATCAGCCCCAGCATTTT
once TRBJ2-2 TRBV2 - CGTRTANTGELFF TGTGGCACGAGGACAGCGAACACCGGGGAGCTGTTTTTT
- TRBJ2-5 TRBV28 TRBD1 CASTTTGAFQYQETQYF TGTGCCAGCACAACGACAGGGGCCTTCCAGTACCAAGAGACCCAGTACTTC
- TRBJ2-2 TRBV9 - CASSVGRTLGGELFF TGTGCCAGCAGCGTAGGACGGACTTTGGGCGGGGAGCTGTTTTTT
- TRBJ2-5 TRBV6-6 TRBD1 CASSYSGTGEETQYF TGTGCCAGCAGTTACTCTGGGACAGGGGAAGAGACCCAGTACTTC
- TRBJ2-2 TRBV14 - CASSQLQGIPGELFF TGTGCCAGCAGCCAACTACAGGGAATCCCCGGGGAGCTGTTTTTT
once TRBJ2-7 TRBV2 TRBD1 CASTRDRAYEQYF TGTGCCAGCACCAGGGACAGGGCCTACGAGCAGTACTTC
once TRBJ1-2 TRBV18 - CASSPRRFETGGYTF TGTGCCAGCTCACCACGTCGGTTTGAAACCGGTGGCTACACCTTC
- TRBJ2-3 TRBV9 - CASSVGSVPSTDTQYF TGTGCCAGCAGCGTAGGTAGCGTCCCTAGCACAGATACGCAGTATTTT
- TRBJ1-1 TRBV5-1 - CASSLGGTGITEAFF TGCGCCAGCAGCTTGGGTGGGACTGGGATTACTGAAGCTTTCTTT